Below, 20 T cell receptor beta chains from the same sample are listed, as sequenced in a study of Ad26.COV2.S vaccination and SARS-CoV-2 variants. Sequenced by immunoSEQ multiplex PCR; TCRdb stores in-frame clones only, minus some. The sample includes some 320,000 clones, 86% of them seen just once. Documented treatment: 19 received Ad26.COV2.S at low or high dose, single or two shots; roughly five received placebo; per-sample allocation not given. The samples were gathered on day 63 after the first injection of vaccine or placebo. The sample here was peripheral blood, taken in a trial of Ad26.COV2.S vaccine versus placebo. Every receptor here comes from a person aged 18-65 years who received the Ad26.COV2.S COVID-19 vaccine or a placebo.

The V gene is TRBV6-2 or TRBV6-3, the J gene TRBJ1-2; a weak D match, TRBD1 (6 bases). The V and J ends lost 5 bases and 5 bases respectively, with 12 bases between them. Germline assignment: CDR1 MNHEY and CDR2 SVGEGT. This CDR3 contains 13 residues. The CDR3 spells CASSGGAEYGYTF. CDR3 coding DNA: TGTGCCAGCAGTGGGGGCGCGGAGTATGGCTACACCTTC.

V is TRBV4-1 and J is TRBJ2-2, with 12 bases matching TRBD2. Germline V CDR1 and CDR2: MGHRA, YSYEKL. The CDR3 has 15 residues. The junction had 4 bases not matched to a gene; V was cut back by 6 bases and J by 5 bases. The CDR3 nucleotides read TGCGCCAGCAGGGCCGGGACTAGCGGGACCGGGGAGCTGTTTTTT. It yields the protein CASRAGTSGTGELFF.

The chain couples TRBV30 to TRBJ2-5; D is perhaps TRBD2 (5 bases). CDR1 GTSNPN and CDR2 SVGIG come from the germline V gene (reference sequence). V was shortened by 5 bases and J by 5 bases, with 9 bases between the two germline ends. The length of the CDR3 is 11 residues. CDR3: CAWLLGETQYF. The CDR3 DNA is TGTGCCTGGTTACTAGGGGAGACCCAGTACTTC.

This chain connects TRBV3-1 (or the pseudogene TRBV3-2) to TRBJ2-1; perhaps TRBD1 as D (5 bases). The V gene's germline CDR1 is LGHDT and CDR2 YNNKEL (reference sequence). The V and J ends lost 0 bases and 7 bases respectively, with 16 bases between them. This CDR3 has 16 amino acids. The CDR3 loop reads CASSQDQGTPRNEQFF. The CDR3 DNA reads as TGTGCCAGCAGCCAAGATCAGGGCACCCCCCGGAATGAGCAGTTCTTC.

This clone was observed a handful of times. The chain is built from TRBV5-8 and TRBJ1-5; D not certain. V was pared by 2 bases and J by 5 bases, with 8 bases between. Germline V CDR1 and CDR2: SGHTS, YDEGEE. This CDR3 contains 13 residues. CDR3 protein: CASSFSSYQPQHF. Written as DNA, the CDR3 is TGTGCCAGCAGCTTTAGCAGTTATCAGCCCCAGCATTTT.

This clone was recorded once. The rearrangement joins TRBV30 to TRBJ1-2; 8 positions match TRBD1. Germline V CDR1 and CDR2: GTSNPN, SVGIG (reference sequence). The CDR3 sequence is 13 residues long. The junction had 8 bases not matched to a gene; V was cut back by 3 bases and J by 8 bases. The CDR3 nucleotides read TGTGCCTGGAGCATTGGACAGGGCTTAGGCTACACCTTC. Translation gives CAWSIGQGLGYTF. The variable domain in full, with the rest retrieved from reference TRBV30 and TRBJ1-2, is SQTIHQWPATLVQPVGSPLSLECTVEGTSNPNLYWYRQAAGRGLQLLFYSVGIGQISSEVPQNLSASRPQDRQFILSSKKLLLSDSGFYLCAWSIGQGLGYTFGSGTRLTVV.

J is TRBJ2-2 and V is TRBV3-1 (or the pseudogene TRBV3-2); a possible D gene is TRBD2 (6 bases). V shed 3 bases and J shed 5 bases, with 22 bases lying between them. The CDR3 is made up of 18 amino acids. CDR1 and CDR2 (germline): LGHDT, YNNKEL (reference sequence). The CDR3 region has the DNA TGTGCCAGCAGCCACCCCCCGGGTGGCGGGGTGGGAACCGGGGAGCTGTTTTTT. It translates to CASSHPPGGGVGTGELFF.

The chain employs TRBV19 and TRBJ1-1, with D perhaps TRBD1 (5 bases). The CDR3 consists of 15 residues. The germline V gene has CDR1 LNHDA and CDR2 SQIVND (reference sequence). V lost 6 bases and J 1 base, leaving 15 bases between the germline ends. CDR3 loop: CASSLGLTQNTEAFF. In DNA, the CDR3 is TGTGCCAGTAGCTTGGGACTGACGCAGAACACTGAAGCTTTCTTT.

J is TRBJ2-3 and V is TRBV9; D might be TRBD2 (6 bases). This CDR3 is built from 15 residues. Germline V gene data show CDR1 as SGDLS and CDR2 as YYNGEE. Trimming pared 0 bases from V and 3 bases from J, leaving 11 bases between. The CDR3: CASSVDPGGTDTQYF. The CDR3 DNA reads TGTGCCAGCAGCGTAGACCCCGGGGGTACAGATACGCAGTATTTT.

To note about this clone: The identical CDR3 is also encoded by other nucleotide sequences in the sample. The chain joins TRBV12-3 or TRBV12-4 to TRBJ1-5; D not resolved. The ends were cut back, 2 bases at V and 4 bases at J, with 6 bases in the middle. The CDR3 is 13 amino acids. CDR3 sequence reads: CASSLSRNQPQHF. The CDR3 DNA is TGTGCCAGCAGTTTATCAAGGAATCAGCCCCAGCATTTT.

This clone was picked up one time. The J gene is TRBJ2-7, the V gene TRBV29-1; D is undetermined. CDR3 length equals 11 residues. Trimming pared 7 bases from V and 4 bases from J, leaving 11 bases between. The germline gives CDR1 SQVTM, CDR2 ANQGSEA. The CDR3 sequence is CSGVLNYEQYF. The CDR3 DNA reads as TGCAGCGGTGTCTTGAATTACGAGCAGTACTTC.

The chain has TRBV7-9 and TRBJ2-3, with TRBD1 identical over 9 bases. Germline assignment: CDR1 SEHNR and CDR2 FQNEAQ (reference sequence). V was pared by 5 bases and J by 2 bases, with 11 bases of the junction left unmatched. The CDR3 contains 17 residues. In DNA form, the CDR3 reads TGTGCCAGCAGCACATTAGGGACAGGGATGTACACAGATACGCAGTATTTT. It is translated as CASSTLGTGMYTDTQYF.

CDR3 in amino acids: CASSELGGRTQYF. The CDR3 nucleotides are TGTGCCAGCAGTGAATTGGGGGGCCGTACGCAGTATTTT. V is TRBV25-1 and J is TRBJ2-3; TRBD1 or TRBD2 may be the D gene (6 bases each). This CDR3 is built from 13 residues. The ends were cut back, 1 base at V and 8 bases at J, with 10 bases in the middle. CDR1 and CDR2 from the germline V gene are MGHDK and SYGVNS. Using reference TRBV25-1 and TRBJ2-3 for the parts outside the CDR3, the full variable domain is EADIYQTPRYLVIGTGKKITLECSQTMGHDKMYWYQQDPGMELHLIHYSYGVNSTEKGDLSSESTVSRIRTEHFPLTLESARPSHTSQYLCASSELGGRTQYFGPGTRLTVL.

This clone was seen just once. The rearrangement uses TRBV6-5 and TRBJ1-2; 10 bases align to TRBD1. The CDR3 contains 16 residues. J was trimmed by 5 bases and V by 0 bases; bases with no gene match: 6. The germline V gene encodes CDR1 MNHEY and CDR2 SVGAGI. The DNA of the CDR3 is TGTGCCAGCAGTTACTCGACAGGGGGCGCGGGATATGGCTACACCTTC. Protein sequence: CASSYSTGGAGYGYTF.

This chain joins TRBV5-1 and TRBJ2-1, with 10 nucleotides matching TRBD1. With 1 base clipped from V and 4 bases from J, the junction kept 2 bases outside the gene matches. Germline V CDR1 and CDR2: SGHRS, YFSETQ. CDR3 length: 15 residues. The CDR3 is CASSLRDRGYNEQFF. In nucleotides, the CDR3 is TGCGCCAGCAGCTTGAGGGACAGGGGTTACAATGAGCAGTTCTTC.

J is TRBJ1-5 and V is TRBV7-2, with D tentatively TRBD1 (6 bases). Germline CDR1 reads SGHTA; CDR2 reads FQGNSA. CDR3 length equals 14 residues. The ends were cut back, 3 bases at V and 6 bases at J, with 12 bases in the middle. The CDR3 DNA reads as TGTGCCAGCAGCTTTGACAGGTCGTCTCAGCCCCAGCATTTT. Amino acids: CASSFDRSSQPQHF.

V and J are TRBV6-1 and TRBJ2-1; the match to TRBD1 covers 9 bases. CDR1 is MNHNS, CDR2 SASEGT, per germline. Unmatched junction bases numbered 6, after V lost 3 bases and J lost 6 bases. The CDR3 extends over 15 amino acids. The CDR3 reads CASSEPGQGGNEQFF. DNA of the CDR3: TGTGCCAGCAGTGAGCCGGGACAGGGAGGCAATGAGCAGTTCTTC.

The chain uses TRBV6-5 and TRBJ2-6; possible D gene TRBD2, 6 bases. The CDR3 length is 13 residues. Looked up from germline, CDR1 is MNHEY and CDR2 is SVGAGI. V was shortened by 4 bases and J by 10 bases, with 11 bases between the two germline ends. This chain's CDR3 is CASSFGGDNVLTF. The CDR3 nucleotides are TGTGCCAGCAGTTTCGGAGGGGATAACGTCCTGACTTTC.

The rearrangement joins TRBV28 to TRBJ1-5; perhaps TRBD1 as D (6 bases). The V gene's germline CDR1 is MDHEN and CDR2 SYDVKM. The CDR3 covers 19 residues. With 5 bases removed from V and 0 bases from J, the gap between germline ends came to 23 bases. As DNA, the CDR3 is TGTGCCAGCAGTCTACACAGGGAAATCTCAAGCGGTAGCAATCAGCCCCAGCATTTT. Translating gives CASSLHREISSGSNQPQHF.

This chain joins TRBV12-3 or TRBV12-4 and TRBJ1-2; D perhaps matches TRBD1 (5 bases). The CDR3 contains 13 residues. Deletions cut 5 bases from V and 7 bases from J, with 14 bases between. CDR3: CASSPQGGVGYTF. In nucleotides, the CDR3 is TGTGCCAGCAGTCCCCAGGGTGGGGTTGGCTACACCTTC.